These 14 T cell receptor beta chains originate from one sample sequenced in a study of T cell responses to AZD1222 COVID-19 vaccine. Profiling relied on immunoSEQ multiplex PCR, and the TCRdb table lists in-frame clones only, not all of them. In the table there are fewer than 150,000 clones, roughly 90% of which are singletons. The sample in question was peripheral blood, obtained on day 0 of AZD1222 vaccination. These receptors were obtained from an adult in good health.

This clone showed up just once. The DNA for the CDR3 is TGTGCCAGCAGCCCCCCTCCCGGCAGCAGCTTCTATGGCTACACCTTC. Protein: CASSPPPGSSFYGYTF. The rearrangement links TRBV7-9 to TRBJ1-2; D unresolved. With 5 bases removed from V and 4 bases from J, the gap between germline ends came to 20 bases. The CDR3 length is 16 residues. Germline V lookup: CDR1 SEHNR, CDR2 FQNEAQ (reference sequence). The full variable domain, completed using reference TRBV7-9 and TRBJ1-2, is DTGVSQNPRHKITKRGQNVTFRCDPISEHNRLYWYRQTLGQGPEFLTYFQNEAQLEKSRLLSDRFSAERPKGSFSTLEIQRTEQGDSAMYLCASSPPPGSSFYGYTFGSGTRLTVV.

This clone was observed once. As DNA, the CDR3 is TGTGCCAGCAGTTTGGGCTTGCCCTCTGGAAACACCATATATTTT. It translates to CASSLGLPSGNTIYF. The rearrangement links TRBV28 to TRBJ1-3; D remains unclear. The germline V and J ends were trimmed by 3 bases and 0 bases, with 9 bases remaining between them. CDR1 MDHEN and CDR2 SYDVKM come from the germline V gene. This CDR3 comprises 15 residues.

This chain links TRBV18 with TRBJ1-4, with D uncertain. Germline assignment: CDR1 KGHSH and CDR2 LQKENI. Trimming stripped 6 bases from V and 8 bases from J, with 19 bases between. The CDR3 runs 15 residues. The CDR3 is CASSLTVGVEEKLFF. The CDR3 nucleotides are TGTGCCAGCTCTCTAACCGTTGGGGTAGAAGAAAAACTGTTTTTT.

The V gene is TRBV15, the J gene TRBJ1-1; D is undetermined. Germline V gives CDR1 LNHNV, CDR2 YYDKDF (reference sequence). The CDR3 contains 14 residues. V was pared by 5 bases and J by 5 bases, with 15 bases between. CDR3: CATSPRTGETEAFF. CDR3 coding DNA: TGTGCCACCAGCCCACGGACCGGGGAGACTGAAGCTTTCTTT.

V is TRBV5-1 and J is TRBJ1-1; TRBD1 agrees at 9 bases. CDR1 and CDR2 (germline): SGHRS, YFSETQ. The trim removed 8 bases at V and 0 bases at J, leaving 5 bases unmatched. This CDR3 has 14 residues. CDR3 DNA sequence: TGCGCCAGTACCTGGGACAGGGTGAACACTGAAGCTTTCTTT. Protein: CASTWDRVNTEAFF. The whole variable domain, remainder taken from reference TRBV5-1 and TRBJ1-1, is KAGVTQTPRYLIKTRGQQVTLSCSPISGHRSVSWYQQTPGQGLQFLFEYFSETQRNKGNFPGRFSGRQFSNSRSEMNVSTLELGDSALYLCASTWDRVNTEAFFGQGTRLTVV.

The V and J genes are TRBV30 and TRBJ2-2; D is unclear. The CDR3 is made up of 11 amino acids. Germline loops: CDR1 GTSNPN, CDR2 SVGIG (reference sequence). Trimming left V 2 bases short and J 11 bases short, with 9 bases between. DNA of the CDR3: TGTGCCTGGAGTAGGAGTGGTGAGCTGTTTTTT. Translating it yields CAWSRSGELFF.

The rearrangement links TRBV27 to TRBJ2-7; 7 nucleotides line up with TRBD1. The germline CDR1 and CDR2 sequences are MNHEY and SMNVEV (reference sequence). The CDR3 totals 12 residues. V gave up 11 bases and J gave up 2 bases; unmatched junction bases: 6. The CDR3 here is CARRQGPYEQYF. The CDR3 DNA sequence: TGTGCCCGGCGACAGGGACCCTACGAGCAGTACTTC.

This clone has only a few counts. The chain employs TRBV13 and TRBJ1-6; D is unresolved. This CDR3 has 10 amino acids. Trimming pared 6 bases from V and 9 bases from J, leaving 3 bases between. Germline CDR1 is PRHDT and CDR2 is FYEKMQ (reference sequence). CDR3 amino acids: CASRRSPLHF. The CDR3 bases are TGTGCCAGCAGGCGTTCACCCCTCCACTTT.

This clone appeared once. The chain has TRBV5-1 and TRBJ2-1; D perhaps matches TRBD1 (6 bases). This CDR3 region has 13 residues. Per the germline V gene, CDR1 is SGHRS and CDR2 is YFSETQ. V was clipped by 3 bases and J by 4 bases, with 8 bases between them. The CDR3 coding sequence is TGCGCCAGCAGCTCACAGGGTTACAATGAGCAGTTCTTC. This translates into CASSSQGYNEQFF.

This chain links TRBV30 with TRBJ1-5; 7 bases are a match to TRBD1. J gave up 0 bases and V 4 bases, and 3 bases lay outside the gene matches. CDR1 is GTSNPN and CDR2 is SVGIG in the germline V gene (reference sequence). CDR3 length equals 14 residues. CDR3 bases: TGTGCCTGGACCAGGGGGAGTAGCAATCAGCCCCAGCATTTT. Translating gives CAWTRGSSNQPQHF.

This chain links TRBV30 with TRBJ1-5; TRBD1 aligns across 7 bases. Germline values: CDR1 GTSNPN, CDR2 SVGIG (reference sequence). This CDR3 is 13 amino acids long. Trimming at V came to 3 bases and at J to 4 bases, leaving 3 bases not matched to a gene. The CDR3 loop is CAWRGQLNQPQHF. CDR3 DNA: TGTGCCTGGAGGGGACAGTTGAATCAGCCCCAGCATTTT. Variable domain in full (rest from reference TRBV30 and TRBJ1-5): SQTIHQWPATLVQPVGSPLSLECTVEGTSNPNLYWYRQAAGRGLQLLFYSVGIGQISSEVPQNLSASRPQDRQFILSSKKLLLSDSGFYLCAWRGQLNQPQHFGDGTRLSIL.

The gene calls are TRBV11-3 and TRBJ2-2; 7 bases fit TRBD1. The ends lost 4 bases at V and 2 bases at J; junction bases unmatched: 4. The CDR3 sequence is 15 residues long. Germline values: CDR1 SGHNT, CDR2 YENEEA. The CDR3 region has the DNA TGTGCCAGCAGCTCCGGGACAGCTAACACCGGGGAGCTGTTTTTT. Translating it yields CASSSGTANTGELFF.

This clone is a singleton in its sample. The genes are TRBV5-4 and TRBJ2-7; 9 nucleotides line up with TRBD1. Trimming removed 3 bases from V and 3 bases from J; junction bases left unmatched: 7. This CDR3 is 15 amino acids long. Germline V gene sequence: CDR1 SGHNT, CDR2 YYREEE (reference sequence). DNA of the CDR3: TGTGCCAGCAGCTCCTCACAGGGGGCGTTCTACGAGCAGTACTTC. Encoded protein: CASSSSQGAFYEQYF.

The genes are TRBV6-5 and TRBJ2-7; the D gene is possibly TRBD1 (6 bases). Between the trimmed V and J ends, which lost 5 bases and 1 base, there was a span of 12 bases. This CDR3 is 14 amino acids long. Germline CDR1 reads MNHEY; CDR2 reads SVGAGI. The CDR3 DNA follows: TGTGCCAGCAGTCGGGACATCGGTTCCTACGAGCAGTACTTC. Amino acid sequence: CASSRDIGSYEQYF.